This T cell receptor (beta chain) was observed in a study of blood T cell repertoires in COVID-19. Study in general: Whether acute or convalescent, the COVID-19 samples came from the United States, Italy and Spain. Nucleic acid was either cDNA or gDNA, and it came from T cells, B-cell-depleted T cells, or PBMCs.

Per the germline V gene, CDR1 is SGHTA and CDR2 is FQGNSA. Trimming removed 3 bases at V and 3 bases at J, with 10 bases between. The CDR3 runs to 14 residues. In the original analysis: Reference gene primers were amplified, and this amplification served to estimate nucleated cell counts. Sequenced by immunoSEQ multiplex PCR; TCRdb stores in-frame clones only, minus some. The V and J calls and clone size were taken over from that table, and D and trimming were inferred from the DNA. Of 200,000 to 250,000 clones in the sample, around three quarters are singletons; the top ten hold 7.2%. Specimen: peripheral blood. The chain combines TRBV7-2 with TRBJ2-3; D might be TRBD1 (6 bases). This sequence was found in a woman aged 70-85 years with acute or convalescent COVID-19. CDR3 region: CASSFGQSTDTQYF. The CDR3 DNA sequence: TGTGCCAGCAGCTTCGGACAGTCTACAGATACGCAGTATTTT.